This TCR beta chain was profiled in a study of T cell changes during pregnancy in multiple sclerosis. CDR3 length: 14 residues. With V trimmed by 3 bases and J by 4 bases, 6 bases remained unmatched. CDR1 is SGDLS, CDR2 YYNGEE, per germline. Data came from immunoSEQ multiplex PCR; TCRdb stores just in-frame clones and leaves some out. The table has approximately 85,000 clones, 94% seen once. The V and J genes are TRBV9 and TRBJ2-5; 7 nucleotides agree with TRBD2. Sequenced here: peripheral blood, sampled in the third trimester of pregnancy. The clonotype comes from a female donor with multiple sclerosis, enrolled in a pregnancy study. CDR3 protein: CASSGGGEGETQYF. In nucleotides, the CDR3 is TGTGCCAGCAGCGGCGGGGGTGAGGGAGAGACCCAGTACTTC. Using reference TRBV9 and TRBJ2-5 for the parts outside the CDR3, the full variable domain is DSGVTQTPKHLITATGQRVTLRCSPRSGDLSVYWYQQSLDQGLQFLIQYYNGEERAKGNILERFSAQQFPDLHSELNLSSLELGDSALYFCASSGGGEGETQYFGPGTRLLVL.